Presented here are 10 T cell receptor beta chains from one specimen sequenced in a study of blood T cell repertoires in COVID-19. Assay used: immunoSEQ multiplex PCR; TCRdb lists only in-frame clones, some missing. The sample yields roughly 160,000 clones, approximately 84% seen once. Material: peripheral blood. These receptors came from a woman aged 50 to 60 with COVID-19, enrolled during active disease.

The CDR3 reads CAWEGPAAGNTIYF. The CDR3 DNA sequence: TGTGCCTGGGAGGGCCCAGCGGCAGGAAACACCATATATTTT. The V call is TRBV30, the J call TRBJ1-3, with no clear D. V gave up 5 bases and J gave up 4 bases, with 15 bases separating them. Germline V gene sequence: CDR1 GTSNPN, CDR2 SVGIG (reference sequence). This CDR3 has 14 amino acids.

The V gene is TRBV3-1 (or the pseudogene TRBV3-2), the J gene TRBJ2-2; TRBD1 aligns across 7 bases. The CDR3 is 15 residues long. The germline V gene has CDR1 LGHDT and CDR2 YNNKEL (reference sequence). The junction had 4 bases not matched to a gene; V was cut back by 5 bases and J by 1 base. This CDR3 is CASSARQGNTGELFF. The CDR3, as DNA: TGTGCCAGCAGCGCCCGACAGGGGAACACCGGGGAGCTGTTTTTT.

The gene calls are TRBV5-5 and TRBJ2-3; 11 bases align to TRBD2. The J segment lost 14 bases and the V segment lost 0 bases, leaving 14 bases of the junction unmatched. The germline V gene has CDR1 SGHKS and CDR2 YYEKEE (reference sequence). The CDR3 contains 16 residues. CDR3 amino acids: CASSLAGPSGGSTSYF. As DNA, the CDR3 is TGTGCCAGCAGCTTGGCCGGGCCTAGCGGGGGGTCTACATCGTATTTT.

This clone was seen a single time. The chain has TRBV10-3 and TRBJ2-2; possible D gene TRBD2, 5 bases. V was trimmed by 0 bases and J by 1 base, leaving 9 bases between them. Germline V gene sequence: CDR1 ENHRY, CDR2 SYGVKD. The length of the CDR3 is 16 residues. CDR3 nucleotide sequence: TGTGCCATCAGTGAGTCCAGGACTGTGAACACCGGGGAGCTGTTTTTT. Encoded protein: CAISESRTVNTGELFF.

The rearrangement links TRBV3-1 (or the pseudogene TRBV3-2) to TRBJ1-5; maybe TRBD1 (5 bases). CDR1 is LGHDT and CDR2 is YNNKEL in the germline V gene (reference sequence). There are 16 residues in the CDR3. Trimming pared 0 bases from V and 6 bases from J, leaving 15 bases between. The CDR3 region is CASSQERAGLGQPQHF. CDR3 in DNA: TGTGCCAGCAGCCAAGAACGGGCAGGGCTTGGTCAGCCCCAGCATTTT.

The chain recombines TRBV7-9 with TRBJ1-1; no clear D. The V and J ends lost 2 bases and 9 bases respectively, with 10 bases between them. In germline, CDR1 is SEHNR, CDR2 FQNEAQ (reference sequence). The CDR3 spans 12 residues. CDR3 bases: TGTGCCAGCAGCTTATCGAGAGATCAAGCTTTCTTT. This sequence encodes CASSLSRDQAFF. Supplemented by reference TRBV7-9 and TRBJ1-1, the full variable domain reads DTGVSQNPRHKITKRGQNVTFRCDPISEHNRLYWYRQTLGQGPEFLTYFQNEAQLEKSRLLSDRFSAERPKGSFSTLEIQRTEQGDSAMYLCASSLSRDQAFFGQGTRLTVV.

This chain connects TRBV6-5 to TRBJ1-1; 11 bases match TRBD1. Germline values: CDR1 MNHEY, CDR2 SVGAGI. The CDR3 sequence is 14 residues long. Losses at the gene ends were 5 bases for V and 7 bases for J; bases not matched to a gene: 6. The CDR3 region has the DNA TGTGCCAGCAGTACGCGGACAGGGGGCGGTGAAGCTTTCTTT. Translating gives CASSTRTGGGEAFF.

The chain couples TRBV11-2 to TRBJ2-1; 8 nucleotides match TRBD2. The junction had 7 bases not matched to a gene; V was cut back by 5 bases and J by 7 bases. The CDR3 is 14 amino acids. CDR1 and CDR2 (germline): SGHAT, FQNNGV. The CDR3 DNA reads as TGTGCCAGCAGCGCCGGGGGGGCAGGAAATGAGCAGTTCTTC. It encodes CASSAGGAGNEQFF.

V gene TRBV3-1 (or the pseudogene TRBV3-2) combines with J gene TRBJ2-5; TRBD2 aligns across 11 bases. This CDR3 is built from 15 residues. Germline V CDR1 and CDR2: LGHDT, YNNKEL (reference sequence). The J segment lost 3 bases and the V segment lost 6 bases, leaving 6 bases of the junction unmatched. Here the CDR3 DNA reads TGTGCCAGCAGTTCTATAGCGGGGGGGGAAGAGACCCAGTACTTC. As protein: CASSSIAGGEETQYF.

A note on this clone: An end of the junction differs from the germline gene, which may be a read error. The chain couples TRBV19 to TRBJ1-4; D not certain. Germline assignment: CDR1 LNHDA and CDR2 SQIVND (reference sequence). CDR3 length: 16 amino acids. This CDR3 reads CASSLDGVATNEKLFF. In DNA, the CDR3 is TGTGCCAGTAGTTTAGACGGGGTTGCAACTAATGAAAAACTGTTTTTT.